These 7 T cell receptor beta chains originate from one sample sequenced in a study of shared clonotypes between healthy human individuals. TCRdb's copy holds only in-frame clones and misses some; the assay was immunoSEQ multiplex PCR. This repertoire shows more than 2,000,000 clones, 85% to 95% found once; its top ten account for 0.39%. The sequencing input was naive CD4+ T cells from PBMCs. Subset indicated: CD45RA+ positively selected. The origin of the receptors is a man aged 18 to 30 in good health. Some clones in this sample may be carry-over from other donors' samples.

For this clone: Within the sample, other DNA sequences also encode this same CDR3. The rearrangement joins TRBV6-1 to TRBJ1-3; D perhaps matches TRBD1 (5 bases). Germline V gene sequence: CDR1 MNHNS, CDR2 SASEGT. V lost 1 base and J 4 bases, leaving 11 bases between the germline ends. CDR3 length: 15 amino acids. The CDR3: CASSEVGAAGNTIYF. For the CDR3, the DNA is TGTGCCAGCAGTGAAGTAGGGGCTGCGGGAAACACCATATATTTT.

The genes are TRBV28 and TRBJ1-2; D not certain. Germline CDR1 is MDHEN and CDR2 is SYDVKM. Trimming shortened V by 4 bases and J by 7 bases, and 13 bases separated the two germline ends. CDR3 length: 13 residues. CDR3 loop: CASSYLTRGGYTF. DNA for the CDR3: TGTGCCAGCAGTTACTTAACCCGGGGTGGCTACACCTTC.

The chain joins TRBV30 to TRBJ1-5; TRBD1 matches 11 bases. V lost 4 bases, J lost 1 base, and 12 bases stayed unmatched. Germline V lookup: CDR1 GTSNPN, CDR2 SVGIG (reference sequence). This CDR3 comprises 18 residues. This CDR3 is CAWNPGTGGIRSNQPQHF. The CDR3 DNA reads TGTGCCTGGAACCCCGGGACAGGGGGAATAAGGAGCAATCAGCCCCAGCATTTT. Combining the CDR3 with reference TRBV30 and TRBJ1-5 gives the whole variable domain SQTIHQWPATLVQPVGSPLSLECTVEGTSNPNLYWYRQAAGRGLQLLFYSVGIGQISSEVPQNLSASRPQDRQFILSSKKLLLSDSGFYLCAWNPGTGGIRSNQPQHFGDGTRLSIL.

This chain links TRBV30 with TRBJ2-6; D is undetermined. The germline CDR1 and CDR2 sequences are GTSNPN and SVGIG (reference sequence). The ends were cut back, 5 bases at V and 0 bases at J, with 8 bases in the middle. The CDR3 contains 14 residues. DNA for the CDR3: TGTGCCTGGGGGATCGGCTCTGGGGCCAACGTCCTGACTTTC. Amino acid sequence: CAWGIGSGANVLTF.

The table lists this clone with a few counts. This chain joins TRBV9 and TRBJ1-1; D may be TRBD1 (6 bases). Looked up from germline, CDR1 is SGDLS and CDR2 is YYNGEE. The CDR3 has 15 amino acids. V lost 4 bases to trimming and J lost 6 bases, with 19 bases between them. CDR3 residues: CASSPWGTTRPEAFF. The CDR3 region has the DNA TGTGCCAGCAGCCCATGGGGGACAACTAGGCCTGAAGCTTTCTTT.

The chain combines TRBV6-5 with TRBJ2-1; D gene uncertain. V gave up 5 bases and J gave up 0 bases, with 8 bases separating them. The germline V gene encodes CDR1 MNHEY and CDR2 SVGAGI. There are 14 residues in the CDR3. CDR3 sequence reads: CASSRLGSYNEQFF. Written as DNA, the CDR3 is TGTGCCAGCAGTCGCCTGGGCTCCTACAATGAGCAGTTCTTC.

Only one count was recorded for this clone. The J gene is TRBJ2-7, the V gene TRBV19; D remains ambiguous. V was clipped by 6 bases and J by 3 bases, with 12 bases between them. This CDR3 comprises 13 residues. The V gene's germline CDR1 is LNHDA and CDR2 SQIVND (reference sequence). The CDR3 DNA reads as TGTGCCAGTAGCGATTATTCTTTCTACGAGCAGTACTTC. It is translated as CASSDYSFYEQYF.